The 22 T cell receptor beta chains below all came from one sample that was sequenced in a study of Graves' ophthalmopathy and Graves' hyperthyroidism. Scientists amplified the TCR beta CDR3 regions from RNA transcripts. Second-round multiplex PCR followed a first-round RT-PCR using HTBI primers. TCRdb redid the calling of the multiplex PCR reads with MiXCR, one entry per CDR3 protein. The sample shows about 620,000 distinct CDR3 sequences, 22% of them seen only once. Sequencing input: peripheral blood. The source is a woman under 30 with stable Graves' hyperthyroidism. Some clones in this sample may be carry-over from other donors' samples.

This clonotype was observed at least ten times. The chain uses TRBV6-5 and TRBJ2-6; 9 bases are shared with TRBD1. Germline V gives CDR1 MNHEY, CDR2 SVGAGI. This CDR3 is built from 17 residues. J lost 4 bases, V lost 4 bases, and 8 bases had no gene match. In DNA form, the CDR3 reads TGTGCCAGCAGTTCACCGGGACAGGGAACAGGGGCCAACGTCCTGACTTTC. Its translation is CASSSPGQGTGANVLTF.

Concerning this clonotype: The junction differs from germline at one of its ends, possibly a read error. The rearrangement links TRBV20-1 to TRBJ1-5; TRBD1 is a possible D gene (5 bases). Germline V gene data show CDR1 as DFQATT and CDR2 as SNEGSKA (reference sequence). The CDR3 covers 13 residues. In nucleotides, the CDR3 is TGCAGTGCTACGGGGACTAGCAATCGGCCCCAGCATTTT. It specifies CSATGTSNRPQHF.

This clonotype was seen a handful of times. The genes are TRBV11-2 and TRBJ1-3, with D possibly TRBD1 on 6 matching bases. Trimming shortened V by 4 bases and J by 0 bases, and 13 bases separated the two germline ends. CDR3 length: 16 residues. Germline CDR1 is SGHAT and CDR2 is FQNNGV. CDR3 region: CASSSRAGVSGNTIYF. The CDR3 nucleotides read TGTGCCAGCAGCTCCCGGGCAGGGGTCTCTGGAAACACCATATATTTT.

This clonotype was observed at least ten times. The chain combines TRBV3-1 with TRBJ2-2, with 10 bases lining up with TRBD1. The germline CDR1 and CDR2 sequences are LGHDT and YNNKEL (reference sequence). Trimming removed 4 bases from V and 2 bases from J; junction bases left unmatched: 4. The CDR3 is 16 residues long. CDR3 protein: CASSLGQGGNTGELFF. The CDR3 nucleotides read TGTGCCAGCAGCCTCGGACAGGGGGGAAACACCGGGGAGCTGTTTTTT.

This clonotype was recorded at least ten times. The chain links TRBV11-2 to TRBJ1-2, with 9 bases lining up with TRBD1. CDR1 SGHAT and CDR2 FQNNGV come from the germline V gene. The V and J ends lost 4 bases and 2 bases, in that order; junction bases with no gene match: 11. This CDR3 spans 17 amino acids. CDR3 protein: CASSSPGDRVGNYGYTF. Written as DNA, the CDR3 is TGTGCCAGCAGCTCCCCGGGGGACAGGGTAGGAAACTATGGCTACACCTTC.

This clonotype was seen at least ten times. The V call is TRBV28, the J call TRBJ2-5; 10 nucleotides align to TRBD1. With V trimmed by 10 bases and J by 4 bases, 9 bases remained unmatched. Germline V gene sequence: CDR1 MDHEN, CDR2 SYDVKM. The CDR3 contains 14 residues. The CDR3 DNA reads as TGTGCCAAACGACAGGGGGCGAGGAGAGAGACCCAGTACTTC. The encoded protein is CAKRQGARRETQYF. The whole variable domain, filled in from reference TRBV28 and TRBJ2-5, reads DVKVTQSSRYLVKRTGEKVFLECVQDMDHENMFWYRQDPGLGLRLIYFSYDVKMKEKGDIPEGYSVSREKKERFSLILESASTNQTSMYLCAKRQGARRETQYFGPGTRLLVL.

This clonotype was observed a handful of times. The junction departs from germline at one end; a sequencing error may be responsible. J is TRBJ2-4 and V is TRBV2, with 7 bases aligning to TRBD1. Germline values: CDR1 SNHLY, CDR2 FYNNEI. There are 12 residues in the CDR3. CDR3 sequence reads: CASTRDRNIKYF. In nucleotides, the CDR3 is TGTGCCAGCACCCGGGACAGAAACATTAAGTACTTC.

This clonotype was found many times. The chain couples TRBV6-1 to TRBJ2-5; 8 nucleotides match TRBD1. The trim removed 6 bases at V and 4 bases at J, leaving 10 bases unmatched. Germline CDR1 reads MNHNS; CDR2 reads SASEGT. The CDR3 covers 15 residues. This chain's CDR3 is CASSRQGSDGETQYF. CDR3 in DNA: TGTGCCAGCAGCCGACAGGGGTCGGATGGAGAGACCCAGTACTTC.

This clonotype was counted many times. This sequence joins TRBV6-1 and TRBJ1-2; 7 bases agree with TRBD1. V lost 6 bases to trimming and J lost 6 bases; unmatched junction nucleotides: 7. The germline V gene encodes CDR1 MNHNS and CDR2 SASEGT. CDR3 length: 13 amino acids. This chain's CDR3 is CASRKDRVNGYTF. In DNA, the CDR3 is TGTGCCAGCAGGAAAGACAGGGTAAATGGCTACACCTTC.

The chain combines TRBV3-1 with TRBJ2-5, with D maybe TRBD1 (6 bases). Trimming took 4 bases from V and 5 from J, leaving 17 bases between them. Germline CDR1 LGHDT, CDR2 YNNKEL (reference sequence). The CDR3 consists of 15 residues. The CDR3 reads CASSPSQQGFETQYF. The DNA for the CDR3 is TGTGCCAGCAGCCCGTCTCAACAGGGATTCGAGACCCAGTACTTC.

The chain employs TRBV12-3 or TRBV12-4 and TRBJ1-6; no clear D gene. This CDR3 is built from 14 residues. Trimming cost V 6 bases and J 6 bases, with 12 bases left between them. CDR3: CASSRSVSNSPLHF. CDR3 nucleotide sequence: TGTGCCAGCAGCCGCTCTGTTTCTAATTCACCCCTCCACTTT.

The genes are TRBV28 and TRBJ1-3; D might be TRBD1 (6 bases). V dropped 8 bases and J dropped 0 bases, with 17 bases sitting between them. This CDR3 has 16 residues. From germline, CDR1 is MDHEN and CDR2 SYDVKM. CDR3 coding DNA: TGTGCCAGCGGGATGCCGGGGGCATTCTCTGGAAACACCATATATTTT. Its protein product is CASGMPGAFSGNTIYF. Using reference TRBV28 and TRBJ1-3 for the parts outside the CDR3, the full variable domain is DVKVTQSSRYLVKRTGEKVFLECVQDMDHENMFWYRQDPGLGLRLIYFSYDVKMKEKGDIPEGYSVSREKKERFSLILESASTNQTSMYLCASGMPGAFSGNTIYFGEGSWLTVV.

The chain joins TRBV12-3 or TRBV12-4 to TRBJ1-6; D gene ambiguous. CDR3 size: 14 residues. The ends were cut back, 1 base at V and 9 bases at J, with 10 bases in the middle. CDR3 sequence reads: CASSLGTAGSPLHF. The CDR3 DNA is TGTGCCAGCAGTTTAGGGACGGCGGGTTCACCCCTCCACTTT.

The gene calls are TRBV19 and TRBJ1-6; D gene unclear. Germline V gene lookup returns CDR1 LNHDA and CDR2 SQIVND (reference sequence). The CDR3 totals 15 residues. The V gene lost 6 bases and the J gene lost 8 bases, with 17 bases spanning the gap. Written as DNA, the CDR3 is TGTGCCAGTAGGAGGTACAGCGTAAGGGATTCACCCCTCCACTTT. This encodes CASRRYSVRDSPLHF. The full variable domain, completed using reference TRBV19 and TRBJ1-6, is DGGITQSPKYLFRKEGQNVTLSCEQNLNHDAMYWYRQDPGQGLRLIYYSQIVNDFQKGDIAEGYSVSREKKESFPLTVTSAQKNPTAFYLCASRRYSVRDSPLHFGNGTRLTVT.

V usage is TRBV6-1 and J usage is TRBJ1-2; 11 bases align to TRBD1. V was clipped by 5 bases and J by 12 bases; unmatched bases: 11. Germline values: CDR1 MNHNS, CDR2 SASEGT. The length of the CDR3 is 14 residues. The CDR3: CASSPFRDRGTHTF. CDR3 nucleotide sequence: TGTGCCAGCAGTCCCTTCCGGGACAGGGGGACACACACCTTC.

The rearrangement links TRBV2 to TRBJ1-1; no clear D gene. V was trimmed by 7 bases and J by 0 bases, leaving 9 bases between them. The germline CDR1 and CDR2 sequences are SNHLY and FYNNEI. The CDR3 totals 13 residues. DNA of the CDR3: TGTGCCAGCACCGAGGAATTGAACACTGAAGCTTTCTTT. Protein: CASTEELNTEAFF.

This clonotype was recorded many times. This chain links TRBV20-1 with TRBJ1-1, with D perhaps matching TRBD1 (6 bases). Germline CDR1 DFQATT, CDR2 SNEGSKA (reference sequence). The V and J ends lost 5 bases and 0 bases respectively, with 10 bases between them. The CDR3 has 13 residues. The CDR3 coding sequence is TGCAGTGCTTTAAGGACAGTGAACACTGAAGCTTTCTTT. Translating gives CSALRTVNTEAFF.

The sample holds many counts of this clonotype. This chain's CDR3 is CASSDRGDYGYTF. The CDR3 DNA reads as TGTGCCAGCAGTGATAGGGGGGACTATGGCTACACCTTC. The V call is TRBV6-1, the J call TRBJ1-2; the D gene is possibly TRBD1 (6 bases). The CDR3 runs to 13 residues. The V gene's germline CDR1 is MNHNS and CDR2 SASEGT. V was shortened by 3 bases and J by 3 bases, with 8 bases between the two germline ends.

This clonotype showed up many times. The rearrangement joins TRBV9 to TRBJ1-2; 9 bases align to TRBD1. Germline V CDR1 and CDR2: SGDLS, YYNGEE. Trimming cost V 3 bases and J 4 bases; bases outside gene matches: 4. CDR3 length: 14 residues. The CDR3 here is CASSAQGATYGYTF. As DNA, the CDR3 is TGTGCCAGCAGCGCACAGGGGGCTACCTATGGCTACACCTTC.

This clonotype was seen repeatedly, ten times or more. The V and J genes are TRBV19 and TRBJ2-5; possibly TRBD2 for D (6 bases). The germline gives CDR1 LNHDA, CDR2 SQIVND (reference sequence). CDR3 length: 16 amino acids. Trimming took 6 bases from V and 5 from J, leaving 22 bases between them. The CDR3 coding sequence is TGTGCCAGTAGCATAAGAGCGTCGGGGGTAGGGGAGACCCAGTACTTC. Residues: CASSIRASGVGETQYF.

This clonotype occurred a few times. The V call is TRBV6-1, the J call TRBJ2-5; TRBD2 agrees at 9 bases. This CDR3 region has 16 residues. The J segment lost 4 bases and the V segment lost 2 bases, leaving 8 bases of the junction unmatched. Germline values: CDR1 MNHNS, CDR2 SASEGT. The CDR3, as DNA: TGTGCCAGCAGTGAACCAACTCGTAGCGGGAGAGAGACCCAGTACTTC. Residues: CASSEPTRSGRETQYF.

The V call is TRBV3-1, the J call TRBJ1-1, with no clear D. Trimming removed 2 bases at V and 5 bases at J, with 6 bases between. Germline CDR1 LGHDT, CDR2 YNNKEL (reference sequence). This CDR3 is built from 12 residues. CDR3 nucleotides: TGTGCCAGCAGCCAAAGTTGGACTGAAGCTTTCTTT. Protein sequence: CASSQSWTEAFF.